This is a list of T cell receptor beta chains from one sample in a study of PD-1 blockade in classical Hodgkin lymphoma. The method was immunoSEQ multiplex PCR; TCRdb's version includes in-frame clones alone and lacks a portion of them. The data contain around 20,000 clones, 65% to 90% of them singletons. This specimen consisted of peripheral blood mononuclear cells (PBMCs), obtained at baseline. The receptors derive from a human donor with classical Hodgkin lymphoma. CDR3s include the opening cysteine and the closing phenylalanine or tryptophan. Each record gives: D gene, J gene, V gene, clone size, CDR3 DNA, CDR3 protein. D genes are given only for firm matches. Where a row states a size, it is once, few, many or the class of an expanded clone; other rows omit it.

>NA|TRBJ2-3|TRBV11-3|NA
TGTGCCAGCAGCTTAGACGGGTATACTAGCACAGATACGCAGTATTTT
CASSLDGYTSTDTQYF
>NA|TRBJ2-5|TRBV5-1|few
TGCGCCAGCAGCTTGGGCCAGGGGGAGACCCAGTACTTC
CASSLGQGETQYF
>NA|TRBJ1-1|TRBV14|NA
TGTGCCAGCAGCCCCGACAGATTCATGAACACTGAAGCTTTCTTT
CASSPDRFMNTEAFF
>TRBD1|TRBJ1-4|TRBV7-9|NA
TGTGCCAGCAGCTTGGGGACAGGAGTTAATGAAAAACTGTTTTTT
CASSLGTGVNEKLFF
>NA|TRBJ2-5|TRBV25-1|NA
TGTGCCAGCAGTGAAACGAATCCCGGGACCCAGTACTTC
CASSETNPGTQYF
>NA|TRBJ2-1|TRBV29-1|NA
TGCAGCGCGGAGGGGATCCTTAACAATGAGCAGTTCTTC
CSAEGILNNEQFF
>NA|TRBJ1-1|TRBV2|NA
TGTGCCAGCAGTGCGACGCAGAACACTGAAGCTTTCTTT
CASSATQNTEAFF
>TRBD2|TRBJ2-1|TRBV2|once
TGTGCCAGCAGTGGGCCCACAGCCGGCGGGAGGGCCGATGAGCAGTTCTTC
CASSGPTAGGRADEQFF
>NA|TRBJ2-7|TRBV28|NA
TGTGCCATAATGAATGGGGGAATGGCCAACGAGCAGTACTTC
CAIMNGGMANEQYF
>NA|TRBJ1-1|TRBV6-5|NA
TGTGCCAGCAGTTACACAGGACGGGGCGGTCAGGCTTTCTTT
CASSYTGRGGQAFF
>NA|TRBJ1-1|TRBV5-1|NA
TGCGCCAGCAGCTTGGAAACCCAGAAGAACACTGAAGCTTTCTTT
CASSLETQKNTEAFF
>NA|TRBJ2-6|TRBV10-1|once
TGCGCCAGCAGTGGGGGACACTCGATCTCTGGGGCCAACGTCCTGACTTTC
CASSGGHSISGANVLTF
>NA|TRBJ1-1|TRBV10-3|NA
TGTGCCATCAGTGAGTTGGGACAACGGAACACTGAAGCTTTCTTT
CAISELGQRNTEAFF
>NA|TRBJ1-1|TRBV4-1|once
TGCGCCAGCAGATCAACCCCGGGGGTTAGCACTGAAGCTTTCTTT
CASRSTPGVSTEAFF
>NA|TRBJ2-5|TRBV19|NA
TGTGCCAGTAGTATAGGGAACCAAGAGACCCAGTACTTC
CASSIGNQETQYF
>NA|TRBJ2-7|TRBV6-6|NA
TGTGCCAGCAGTTACGGGGCGGGCGAATCCTACGAGCAGTACTTC
CASSYGAGESYEQYF
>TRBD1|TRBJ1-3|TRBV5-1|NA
TGCGCCAGCAGCTTGGGGGGACAGACGATGTTTGGAAACACCATATATTTT
CASSLGGQTMFGNTIYF
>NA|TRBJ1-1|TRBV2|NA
TGTGCCAGCAGTGAAGAGGCAGGGGACATTGAAGCTTTCTTT
CASSEEAGDIEAFF
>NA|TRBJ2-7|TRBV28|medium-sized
TGTGCCAGCAGTCCCCTGGGGATCGACGAGCAGTACTTC
CASSPLGIDEQYF
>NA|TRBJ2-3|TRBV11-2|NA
TGTGCCAGCCTGAGGGCAGATACGCAGTATTTT
CASLRADTQYF
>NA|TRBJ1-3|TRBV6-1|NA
TGTGCCAGCAGTGATATTTGGTCTGGGGGAAACACCATATATTTT
CASSDIWSGGNTIYF
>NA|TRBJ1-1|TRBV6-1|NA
TGTGCCAGCAGTTCGGACATCGACCTTGAAGCTTTCTTT
CASSSDIDLEAFF
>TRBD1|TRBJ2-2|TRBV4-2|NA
TGTGCCAGCAGCACTATAAAGGGGGCATGGACCGGGGAGCTGTTTTTT
CASSTIKGAWTGELFF
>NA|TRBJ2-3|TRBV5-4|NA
TGTGCCAGCAGTCCAGGGAACACAGATACGCAGTATTTT
CASSPGNTDTQYF
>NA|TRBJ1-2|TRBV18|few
TGTGCCAGCTCCTACCAGGCTCTCTATGGCTACACCTTC
CASSYQALYGYTF
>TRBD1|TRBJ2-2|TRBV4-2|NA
TGTGCCAGCCTACAGGGGATCGGCACCGGGGAGCTGTTTTTT
CASLQGIGTGELFF
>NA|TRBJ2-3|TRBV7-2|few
TGTGCCAGCAGTTATACCCAACTAGCAGATACGCAGTATTTT
CASSYTQLADTQYF
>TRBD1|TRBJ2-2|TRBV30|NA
TGTGCCTGGAGTGCTAGACAGGGGGCGAGTACCGGGGAGCTGTTTTTT
CAWSARQGASTGELFF
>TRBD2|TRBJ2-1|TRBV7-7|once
TGTGCTAGCAGTTTCCGCGGGGGGGCTGCCTACAATGAGCAGTTCTTC
CASSFRGGAAYNEQFF
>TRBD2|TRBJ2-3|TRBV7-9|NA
TGTGCCAGCAGCTTAAAAGCGGGAAACACAGATACGCAGTATTTT
CASSLKAGNTDTQYF
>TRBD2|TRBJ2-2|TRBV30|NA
TGTGCCTGGAGTGTATGGGGACTAGCGGGACTAAACACCGGGGAGCTGTTTTTT
CAWSVWGLAGLNTGELFF
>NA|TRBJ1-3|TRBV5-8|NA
TGTGCCAGCAGCTTTGCCGCGTCGTCTGGAAACACCATATATTTT
CASSFAASSGNTIYF
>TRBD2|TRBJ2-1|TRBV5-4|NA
TGTGCCAGCAGATCCGGACTAGCGGTCGACAATGAGCAGTTCTTC
CASRSGLAVDNEQFF
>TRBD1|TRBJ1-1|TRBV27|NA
TGTGCCAGCAGTTTGCACAGGGGTCAAACTGAAGCTTTCTTT
CASSLHRGQTEAFF
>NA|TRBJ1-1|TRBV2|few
TGTGCCAGCAGTGTTAACGGGGGGAACACTGAAGCTTTCTTT
CASSVNGGNTEAFF
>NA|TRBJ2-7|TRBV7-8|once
TGTGCCAGCGGCGGGGACAATACCTACGAGCAGTACTTC
CASGGDNTYEQYF
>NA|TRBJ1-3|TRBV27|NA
TGTGCCAGCAGTTTCATCGGAAACACCATATATTTT
CASSFIGNTIYF
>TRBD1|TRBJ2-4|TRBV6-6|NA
TGTGCCAGCAGTTACCGAGGGGCAGGGGGAAACATTCAGTACTTC
CASSYRGAGGNIQYF
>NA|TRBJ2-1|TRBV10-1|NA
TGCGCCAGCAGTGGGACAGTTCCGAATGAGCAGTTCTTC
CASSGTVPNEQFF
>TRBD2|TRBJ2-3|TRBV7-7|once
TGTGCTAGCGATATAAGAGCGGGGGGGCCGCTTCGCACAGATACGCAGTATTTT
CASDIRAGGPLRTDTQYF
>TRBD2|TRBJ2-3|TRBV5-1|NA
TGCGCCAGCAGCTTGGAGGGACTAGCGGAAGCTTGGGTCACAGATACGCAGTATTTT
CASSLEGLAEAWVTDTQYF
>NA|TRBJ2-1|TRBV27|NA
TGTGCCAGTAGGGACACCGAATTCAATGAGCAGTTCTTC
CASRDTEFNEQFF
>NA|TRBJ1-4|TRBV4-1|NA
TGCGCCAGCAGCCAAGGACGGCAGGTTAATGAAAAACTGTTTTTT
CASSQGRQVNEKLFF
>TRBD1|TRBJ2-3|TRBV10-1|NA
TGCGCCAGCAGGCACCCTCGGGACAGGGGGCGCGCAGATACGCAGTATTTT
CASRHPRDRGRADTQYF
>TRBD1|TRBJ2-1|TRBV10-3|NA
TGTGCCATCAGGGTGGACAGGGCGGGGAATGAGCAGTTCTTC
CAIRVDRAGNEQFF
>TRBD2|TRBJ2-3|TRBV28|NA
TGTGCCAGCAGTTTCGTGGTAGCGGGAGGGCCGGATAACACAGATACGCAGTATTTT
CASSFVVAGGPDNTDTQYF
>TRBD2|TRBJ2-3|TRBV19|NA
TGTGCCAGTAGTATCACTAGCGGGGGAGCAGATACGCAGTATTTT
CASSITSGGADTQYF
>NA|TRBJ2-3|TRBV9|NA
TGTGCCAGCAGCGTAGGAACCGGGGTAGATACGCAGTATTTT
CASSVGTGVDTQYF
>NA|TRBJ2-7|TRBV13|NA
TGTGCCAGCAGCCGTACTCAGGTGGGCGAGCAGTACTTC
CASSRTQVGEQYF